The present T cell receptor (beta chain) was sequenced within a study of cytomegalovirus exposure and HLA in healthy donors. The study, taken as a whole, reports: Three chains linked to CMV were shown in vitro to be specific for CMV antigens. According to a subsequent analysis, TCR clusters from the first cohort were inclined to appear together in the 110 or so validation repertoires.

This clone was counted a few times. Its specificity is unknown. Sequenced by immunoSEQ multiplex PCR; TCRdb stores in-frame clones only, minus some. The table records about 130,000 clones, about 80% of them present only once. Germline V gene lookup returns CDR1 SGDLS and CDR2 YYNGEE. Trimming removed 3 bases from V and 5 bases from J; junction bases left unmatched: 7. The CDR3 totals 15 residues. The specimen was PBMCs. This sequence was found in a man under 40 in good health and CMV-seropositive. The chain employs TRBV9 and TRBJ2-5, with TRBD2 identical over 10 bases. The CDR3 protein is CASSGPSGSSETQYF. CDR3 nucleotide sequence: TGTGCCAGCAGCGGACCTAGCGGGAGCTCGGAGACCCAGTACTTC.